These T cell receptor beta chains were read from a single sample in a study of human T cells and chemical hapten exposure. TCRdb reprocessed the RACE reads with MiXCR, giving one entry per CDR3 protein. The table includes just under 65,000 distinct CDR3 sequences, about 10% detected once. The sequencing used whole blood, collected in connection with sensitization to the hapten diphenylcyclopropenone (DPC). The receptors come from a woman in her twenties or thirties with alopecia areata. Some clones in this sample may be carry-over from other donors' samples. The CDR3 runs from the conserved cysteine through the conserved F or W. Each record gives: J gene, clone size, V gene, D gene, CDR3 protein. The D gene is left open where the match is weak. A row's size may be missing; if present it is once, few, many or a size class.

j_call: TRBJ2-5; clone_size: many; v_call: TRBV28; d_call: .; cdr3_aa: CASSLFQETQYF
j_call: TRBJ1-2; clone_size: many; v_call: TRBV2; d_call: .; cdr3_aa: CASSEARVYGYTF
j_call: TRBJ1-2; clone_size: .; v_call: TRBV2; d_call: TRBD1; cdr3_aa: CASSETTGANYGYTF
j_call: TRBJ2-1; clone_size: many; v_call: TRBV23-1; d_call: .; cdr3_aa: CASSQSYRGPPSYNEQFF
j_call: TRBJ1-5; clone_size: .; v_call: TRBV5-5; d_call: .; cdr3_aa: CASSPVIQSNQPQHF
j_call: TRBJ2-2; clone_size: .; v_call: TRBV20-1; d_call: .; cdr3_aa: CSARDASRTGELFF
j_call: TRBJ2-7; clone_size: few; v_call: TRBV7-6; d_call: TRBD2; cdr3_aa: CASSPQTSGSYEQYF
j_call: TRBJ2-3; clone_size: .; v_call: TRBV16; d_call: .; cdr3_aa: CASSPHLSVGTQYF
j_call: TRBJ2-2; clone_size: .; v_call: TRBV5-1; d_call: .; cdr3_aa: CASSLIGSEAGELFF
j_call: TRBJ1-2; clone_size: many; v_call: TRBV29-1; d_call: .; cdr3_aa: CSVDPTGSYGYTF
j_call: TRBJ1-5; clone_size: few; v_call: TRBV4-2; d_call: .; cdr3_aa: CASSQERGQPQHF
j_call: TRBJ2-1; clone_size: many; v_call: TRBV3-1; d_call: .; cdr3_aa: CASSQDRSVGEQFF
j_call: TRBJ1-1; clone_size: few; v_call: TRBV5-5; d_call: .; cdr3_aa: CASNAGWNTEAFF
j_call: TRBJ2-3; clone_size: .; v_call: TRBV5-1; d_call: .; cdr3_aa: CASSSLGTDTQYF
j_call: TRBJ2-5; clone_size: many; v_call: TRBV27; d_call: .; cdr3_aa: CATSMRVRETQYF
j_call: TRBJ2-5; clone_size: few; v_call: TRBV7-2; d_call: .; cdr3_aa: CASSLVAGASSGPYF
j_call: TRBJ2-7; clone_size: .; v_call: TRBV29-1; d_call: .; cdr3_aa: CSVDLGAYEQYF
j_call: TRBJ1-5; clone_size: many; v_call: TRBV5-5; d_call: .; cdr3_aa: CASSLSGDQPQHF
j_call: TRBJ1-2; clone_size: .; v_call: TRBV28; d_call: .; cdr3_aa: CASSLKARRGGYTF
j_call: TRBJ1-1; clone_size: .; v_call: TRBV20-1; d_call: .; cdr3_aa: CSASVQKNTEAFF
j_call: TRBJ2-6; clone_size: few; v_call: TRBV30; d_call: .; cdr3_aa: CAWRSSGANVLTF
j_call: TRBJ2-6; clone_size: few; v_call: TRBV6-2/TRBV6-3; d_call: .; cdr3_aa: CASRLGPYSGANVLTF
j_call: TRBJ2-7; clone_size: few; v_call: TRBV20-1; d_call: TRBD2; cdr3_aa: CSANPGLAGYEQYF
j_call: TRBJ1-5; clone_size: few; v_call: TRBV21-1; d_call: .; cdr3_aa: CASSLPSPGHNQPQHF
j_call: TRBJ1-1; clone_size: many; v_call: TRBV28; d_call: .; cdr3_aa: CASRANTEAFF
j_call: TRBJ2-1; clone_size: .; v_call: TRBV29-1; d_call: TRBD1; cdr3_aa: CSAQGDSYNEQFF
j_call: TRBJ1-6; clone_size: few; v_call: TRBV6-2/TRBV6-3; d_call: TRBD1; cdr3_aa: CASSYHGQGRNSPLHF